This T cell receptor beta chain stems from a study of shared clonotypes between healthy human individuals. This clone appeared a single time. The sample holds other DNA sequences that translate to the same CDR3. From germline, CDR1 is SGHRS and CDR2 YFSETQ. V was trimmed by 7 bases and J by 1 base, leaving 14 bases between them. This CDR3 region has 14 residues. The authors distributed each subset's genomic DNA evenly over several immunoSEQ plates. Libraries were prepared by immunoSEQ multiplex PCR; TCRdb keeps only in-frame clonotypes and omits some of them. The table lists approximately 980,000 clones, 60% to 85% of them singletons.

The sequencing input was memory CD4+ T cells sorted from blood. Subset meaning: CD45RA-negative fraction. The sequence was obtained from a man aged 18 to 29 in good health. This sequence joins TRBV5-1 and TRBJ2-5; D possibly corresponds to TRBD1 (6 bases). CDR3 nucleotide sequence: TGCGCCAGCTCTTCGGGCAGGGGCCAAGAGACCCAGTACTTC. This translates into CASSSGRGQETQYF.